The 13 T cell receptor beta chains presented below share a single source sample, sequenced in a study of neoadjuvant anti-PD-1 for oral cavity cancer. The protocol was immunoSEQ multiplex PCR, while the TCRdb copy is restricted to in-frame clones and leaves out a portion. The sample consists of 55,000 to 80,000 clones, around 82% of them appearing once. The sample consisted of PBMCs, taken before nivolumab (anti-PD-1) treatment. These receptor sequences come from a person aged 35 to 85 with oral cavity squamous cell carcinoma.

V and J are TRBV5-4 and TRBJ2-7; 9 nucleotides agree with TRBD1. CDR1 SGHNT and CDR2 YYREEE come from the germline V gene (reference sequence). CDR3 length equals 15 residues. V lost 0 bases, J lost 3 bases, and 4 bases stayed unmatched. The DNA for the CDR3 is TGTGCCAGCAGCTTGGCCGGGACAGGGCGCTACGAGCAGTACTTC. Protein: CASSLAGTGRYEQYF.

For this clone: Within the sample, other DNA sequences also encode this same CDR3. CDR3 residues: CASSSSGGTDTQYF. CDR3 DNA sequence: TGTGCCAGCAGTTCTAGCGGGGGCACAGATACGCAGTATTTT. This rearrangement joins TRBV6-5 to TRBJ2-3; 9 bases agree with TRBD2. Germline V gene data show CDR1 as MNHEY and CDR2 as SVGAGI. V shed 4 bases, J shed 1 base, and the junction held 0 bases outside the gene matches. The CDR3 runs 14 residues.

The chain couples TRBV11-2 to TRBJ2-7; 7 nucleotides line up with TRBD2. The trim removed 5 bases at V and 2 bases at J, leaving 9 bases unmatched. The length of the CDR3 is 15 residues. The germline gives CDR1 SGHAT, CDR2 FQNNGV. For the CDR3, the DNA is TGTGCCAGCAGCCCGAGTTCTAGCGGCGCCTACGAGCAGTACTTC. Translation: CASSPSSSGAYEQYF. Filled out from reference TRBV11-2 and TRBJ2-7, the complete variable domain reads EAGVAQSPRYKIIEKRQSVAFWCNPISGHATLYWYQQILGQGPKLLIQFQNNGVVDDSQLPKDRFSAERLKGVDSTLKIQPAKLEDSAVYLCASSPSSSGAYEQYFGPGTRLTVT.

V usage is TRBV10-3 and J usage is TRBJ1-1; D might be TRBD1 (5 bases). CDR1 is ENHRY and CDR2 is SYGVKD in the germline V gene. Trimming left V 0 bases short and J 11 bases short, with 19 bases between. The CDR3 contains 15 residues. The CDR3: CAISESSGREVNAFF. In DNA form, the CDR3 reads TGTGCCATCAGTGAGTCGAGTGGCAGGGAAGTTAATGCTTTCTTT.

J is TRBJ2-2 and V is TRBV19; 9 bases are a match to TRBD1. There are 14 residues in the CDR3. The V gene's germline CDR1 is LNHDA and CDR2 SQIVND (reference sequence). The ends lost 7 bases at V and 6 bases at J; junction bases unmatched: 6. CDR3 residues: CASTSTGGAGELFF. CDR3 nucleotide sequence: TGTGCCAGTACTTCGACAGGGGGAGCCGGGGAGCTGTTTTTT.

CDR3 sequence (DNA): TGTGCCAGCAGTTACTCGGGGCAGGGGGCCTTTCAGCCCCAGCATTTT. The encoded protein is CASSYSGQGAFQPQHF. The J gene is TRBJ1-5, the V gene TRBV6-6; 8 bases map to TRBD1. Losses at the gene ends were 0 bases for V and 6 bases for J; bases not matched to a gene: 7. The CDR3 is 16 residues long. Germline V gene sequence: CDR1 MNHNY, CDR2 SVGAGI (reference sequence).

The rearrangement uses TRBV7-2 and TRBJ2-7; possibly TRBD1 for D (5 bases). The CDR3 runs 14 residues. Per germline, CDR1 SGHTA and CDR2 FQGNSA. V was shortened by 2 bases and J by 4 bases, with 12 bases between the two germline ends. The DNA of the CDR3 is TGTGCCAGCAGCTTAACAGGCTACGCTTACGAGCAGTACTTC. Protein product: CASSLTGYAYEQYF.

CDR3 nucleotides: TGTGCCAGCAGTTTACAGGGTATGGGGGAGACCCAGTACTTC. It is translated as CASSLQGMGETQYF. V usage is TRBV6-5 and J usage is TRBJ2-5; tentative D call: TRBD1 (6 bases). V was cut by 4 bases and J by 5 bases, with 14 bases left in between. The CDR3 totals 14 residues. Germline loops: CDR1 MNHEY, CDR2 SVGAGI.

The chain employs TRBV7-2 and TRBJ2-1, with TRBD2 identical over 9 bases. V lost 5 bases and J lost 3; bases outside the gene matches: 5. The length of the CDR3 is 15 residues. Germline V gene data show CDR1 as SGHTA and CDR2 as FQGNSA. As DNA, the CDR3 is TGTGCCAGCAGCCACCGAGCGGGGGGCTACAATGAGCAGTTCTTC. Its translation: CASSHRAGGYNEQFF.

The gene calls are TRBV10-2 and TRBJ2-7, with D possibly matching TRBD1 (5 bases). The CDR3 is 12 amino acids. Germline loops: CDR1 WSHSY, CDR2 SAAADI. V dropped 6 bases and J dropped 6 bases, with 12 bases sitting between them. CDR3 protein: CASRPTGAEQYF. The CDR3 DNA reads as TGCGCCAGCAGGCCCACAGGTGCCGAGCAGTACTTC.

The gene calls are TRBV5-1 and TRBJ2-7; TRBD1 matches 7 bases. Trimming at V came to 4 bases and at J to 5 bases, leaving 15 bases not matched to a gene. CDR3 length equals 16 residues. Germline values: CDR1 SGHRS, CDR2 YFSETQ. The CDR3 DNA sequence: TGCGCCAGCAGCCCGCATCCGGGACAGCTTGCCCACGAGCAGTACTTC. Its translation: CASSPHPGQLAHEQYF.

Concerning this clone itself: The sample has other DNA sequences that encode this CDR3 too. The chain employs TRBV7-2 and TRBJ1-4, with D hard to call. V shed 1 base and J shed 8 bases, with 8 bases lying between them. The germline V gene encodes CDR1 SGHTA and CDR2 FQGNSA. This CDR3 contains 13 residues. The CDR3 protein is CASSLGSREKLFF. The CDR3 coding sequence is TGTGCCAGCAGCTTAGGAAGCAGGGAAAAACTGTTTTTT.

J is TRBJ2-3 and V is TRBV9; D perhaps matches TRBD2 (7 bases). The V gene lost 2 bases and the J gene lost 7 bases, with 17 bases spanning the gap. The CDR3 spans 15 residues. Germline assignment: CDR1 SGDLS and CDR2 YYNGEE. CDR3: CASSVYRRGGHTQYF. The CDR3 nucleotides are TGTGCCAGCAGCGTTTATCGGAGGGGGGGTCATACGCAGTATTTT.